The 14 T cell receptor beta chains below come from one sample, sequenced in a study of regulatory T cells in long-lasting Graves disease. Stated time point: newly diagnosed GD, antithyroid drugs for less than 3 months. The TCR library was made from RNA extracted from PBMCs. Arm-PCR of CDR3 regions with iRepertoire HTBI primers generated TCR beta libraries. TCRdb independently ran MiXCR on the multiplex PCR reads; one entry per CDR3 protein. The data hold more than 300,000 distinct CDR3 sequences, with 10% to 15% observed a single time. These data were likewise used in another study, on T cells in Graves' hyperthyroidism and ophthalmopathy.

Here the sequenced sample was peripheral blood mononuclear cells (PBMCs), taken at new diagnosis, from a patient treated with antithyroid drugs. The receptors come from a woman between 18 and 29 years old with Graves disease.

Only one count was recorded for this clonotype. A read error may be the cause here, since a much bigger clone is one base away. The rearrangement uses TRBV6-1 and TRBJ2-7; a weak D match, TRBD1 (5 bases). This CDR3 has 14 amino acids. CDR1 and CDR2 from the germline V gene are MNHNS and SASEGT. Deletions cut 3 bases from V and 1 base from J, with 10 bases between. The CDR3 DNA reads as TGTGCCAGCAGTGATCGGCAGGGTTCCTACGAGCAGTACGTC. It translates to CASSDRQGSYEQYV.

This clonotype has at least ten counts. CDR3 residues: CASSFGGGLTEAFF. The DNA for the CDR3 is TGTGCCAGCAGTTTCGGAGGGGGTCTCACTGAAGCTTTCTTT. This sequence joins TRBV12-3 or TRBV12-4 and TRBJ1-1; tentatively, D is TRBD1 (6 bases). Trimming stripped 3 bases from V and 4 bases from J, with 12 bases between. The CDR3 is 14 residues long.

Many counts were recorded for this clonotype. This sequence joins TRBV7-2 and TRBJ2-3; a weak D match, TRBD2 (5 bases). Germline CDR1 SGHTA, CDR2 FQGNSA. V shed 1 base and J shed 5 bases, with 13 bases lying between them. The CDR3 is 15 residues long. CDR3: CASSLGYGVGDTQYF. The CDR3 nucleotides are TGTGCCAGCAGCTTAGGTTACGGGGTGGGAGATACGCAGTATTTT.

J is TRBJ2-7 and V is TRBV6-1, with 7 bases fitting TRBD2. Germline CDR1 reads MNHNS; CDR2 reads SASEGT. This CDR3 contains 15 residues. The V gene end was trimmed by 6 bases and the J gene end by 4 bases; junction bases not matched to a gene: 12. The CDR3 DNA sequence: TGTGCCAGCAGACCAGGGAGGGCCGTTGGGTACGAGCAGTACGTC. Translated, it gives CASRPGRAVGYEQYV.

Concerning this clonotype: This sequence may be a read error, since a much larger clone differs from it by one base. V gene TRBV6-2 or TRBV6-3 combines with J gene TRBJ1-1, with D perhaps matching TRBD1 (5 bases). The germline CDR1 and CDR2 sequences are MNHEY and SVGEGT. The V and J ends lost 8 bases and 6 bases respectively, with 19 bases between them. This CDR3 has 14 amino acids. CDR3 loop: CASRRGESGAEAFF. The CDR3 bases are TGTGCCAGCCGACGAGGGGAGAGTGGCGCTGAAGCTTTCTTT.

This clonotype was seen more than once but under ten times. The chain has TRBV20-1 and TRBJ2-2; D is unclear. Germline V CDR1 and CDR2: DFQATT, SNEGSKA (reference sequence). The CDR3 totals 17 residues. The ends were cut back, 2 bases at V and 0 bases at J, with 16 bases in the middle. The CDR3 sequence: CSARLGLGLPNTGELFF. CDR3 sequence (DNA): TGCAGTGCTAGATTAGGTTTAGGCTTACCGAACACCGGGGAGCTGTTTTTT.

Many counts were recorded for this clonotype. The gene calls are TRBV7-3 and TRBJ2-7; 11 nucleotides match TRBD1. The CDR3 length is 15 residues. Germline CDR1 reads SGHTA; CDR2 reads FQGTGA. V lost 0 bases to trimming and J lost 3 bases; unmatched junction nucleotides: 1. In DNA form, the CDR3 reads TGTGCCAGCAGCTTAACTGGGACAGGGGGCTACGAGCAGTACTTC. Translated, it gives CASSLTGTGGYEQYF.

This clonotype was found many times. This CDR3 reads CATSDPSSPETQYF. The CDR3 region has the DNA TGTGCCACCAGTGATCCCAGTTCCCCCGAGACCCAGTACTTC. The chain combines TRBV24-1 with TRBJ2-5; D remains unclear. V was shortened by 3 bases and J by 5 bases, with 12 bases between the two germline ends. This CDR3 has 14 residues. Germline lookup yields CDR1 KGHDR and CDR2 SFDVKD.

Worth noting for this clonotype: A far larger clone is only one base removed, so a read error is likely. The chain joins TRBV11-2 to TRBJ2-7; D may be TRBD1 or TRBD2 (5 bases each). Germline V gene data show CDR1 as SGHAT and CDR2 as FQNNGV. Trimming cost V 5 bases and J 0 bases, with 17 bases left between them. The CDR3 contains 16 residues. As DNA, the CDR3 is TGTGCCAGCAGCCCTGTACCGGGACGGGCCTCCTACGAGCAGTACTTC. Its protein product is CASSPVPGRASYEQYF.

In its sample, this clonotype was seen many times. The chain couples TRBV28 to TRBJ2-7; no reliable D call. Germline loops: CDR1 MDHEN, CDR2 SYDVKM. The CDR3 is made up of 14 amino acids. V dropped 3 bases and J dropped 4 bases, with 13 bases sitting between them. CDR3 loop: CASSFAPFGYEQYV. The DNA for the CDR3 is TGTGCCAGCAGTTTTGCACCCTTTGGGTACGAGCAGTACGTC.

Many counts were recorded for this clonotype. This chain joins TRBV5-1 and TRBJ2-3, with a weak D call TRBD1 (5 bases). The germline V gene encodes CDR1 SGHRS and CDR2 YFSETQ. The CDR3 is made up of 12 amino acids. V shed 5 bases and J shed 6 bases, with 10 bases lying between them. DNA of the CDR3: TGCGCCAGCAGAGGGGTACGGGATACGCAGTATTTT. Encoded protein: CASRGVRDTQYF.

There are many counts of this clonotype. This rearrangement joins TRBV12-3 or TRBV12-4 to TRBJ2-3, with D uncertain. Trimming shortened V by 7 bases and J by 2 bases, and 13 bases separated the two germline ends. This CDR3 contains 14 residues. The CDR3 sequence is CASTSGPHTDTQYF. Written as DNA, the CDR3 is TGTGCCAGCACCTCAGGACCTCACACAGATACGCAGTATTTT.

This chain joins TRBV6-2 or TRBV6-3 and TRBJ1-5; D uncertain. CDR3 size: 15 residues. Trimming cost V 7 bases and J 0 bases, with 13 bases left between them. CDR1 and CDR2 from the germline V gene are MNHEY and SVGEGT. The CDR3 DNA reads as TGTGCCAGCACTAATATCAGAATTAGCAATCAGCCCCAGCATTTT. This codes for CASTNIRISNQPQHF.

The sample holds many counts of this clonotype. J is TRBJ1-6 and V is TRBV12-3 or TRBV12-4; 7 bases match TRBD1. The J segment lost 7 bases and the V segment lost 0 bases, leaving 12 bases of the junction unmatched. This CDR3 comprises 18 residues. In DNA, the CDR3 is TGTGCCAGCAGTTTAGCGCTATGGTCAGGGGGGAAGAATTCACCCCTCCACTTT. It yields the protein CASSLALWSGGKNSPLHF.